The entry below describes one T cell receptor beta chain. This clonotype was observed a few times. No antigen is known for it. Base-call qualities are not available, and no considerably larger clone is one nucleotide away. Trimming costs V 6 bases and J 2 bases, and their ends lie 10 bases apart. CDR1 and CDR2, per the germline V gene, are SGHTA and FQGNSA. Inclusive of the bounding cysteine and phenylalanine, the CDR3 is 13 residues long. CDR3 DNA only is kept here, 39 bases in frame from base 1. This specimen comes from a study of response to subunit inactivated influenza vaccine (dated by TCRdb to 2017 to 2018). At the level of the whole study: To follow how T cells responded to a trivalent subunit inactivated influenza vaccine, the researchers relied on deep quantitative profiling of the T cell receptor repertoire. Here is what the overall study found, with its caveats: The authors suggested that each seasonal influenza vaccination may recruit only a limited number of new T cells.

Libraries were prepared through RT-PCR. The sequencing machine was an Illumina HiSeq 2500. TCRdb trimmed the raw reads at Q25, called clones with MiXCR and kept productive beta chains. Rows matching on CDR3 protein sequence are summarized as one entry with the most common DNA and genes. The sample profile shows about 150,000 distinct CDR3 sequences; over 8.5% of them were found once. The ten largest account for about 40% of the sample. This receptor was obtained from a man between 50 and 75 years old who received an inactivated influenza vaccine. Donor details come from another sample of the same person, matched by shared clones. The rearranged segments are TRBV7-2 and TRBJ2-5, with no confident D gene call. Specimen: CD8+ T cells sorted from PBMCs, collected approximately 25 months after vaccination. The nucleotides are TGTGCCAGCAGTGACACCTTTCAAGAGACCCAGTACTTC. Its protein product is CASSDTFQETQYF.